This T cell receptor (beta chain) was profiled in a study of vaccination and CD4 T cells after COVID-19. For the study at large: Timing of post-vaccine sample collection was a median about 76 days after dose two, with a range of 14 to 241.

Germline-derived CDR1 and CDR2 are LNHDA and SQIVND (reference sequence). V was pared by 1 base and J by 5 bases, with 14 bases between. This CDR3 has 15 amino acids. This clonotype was seen a single time. Its target is not known. The assay that was used to sequence DNA from cultured CD4+ T cells was the Oncomine TCR Beta short-read assay. TCRdb itself ran the PCR reads through MiXCR, one entry per CDR3 protein. The table includes 20,000 to 30,000 distinct CDR3 sequences, roughly 40% detected once. Treatment noted: roughly 10-day PBMC culture with coronavirus spike peptide pools or control peptides (ViraFEST assay). US Alpha, Beta and Delta variants postdated the positive PCR dates, which ran from March to December 2020.

The specimen sequenced was CD4+ T cells from blood, cultured in vitro. The rearrangement joins TRBV19 to TRBJ1-2; weak D call: TRBD1 (6 bases). The TCR was taken from a human donor who had recovered from COVID-19. The chain's CDR3 is CASSIGGQTPYGYTF. CDR3 sequence (DNA): TGTGCCAGTAGTATAGGAGGACAGACACCATATGGCTACACCTTC.